This TCR beta chain emerged from a study of spatial heterogeneity in lung cancer (dated by TCRdb to 2018 to 2020). A note on the overall study: Samples were obtained from approximately 76 patients with early-stage, untreated non-small cell lung cancer from the lung TRACERx cohort. Follow-up PBMC samples were sequenced whenever the samples were available, and the median time to follow-up was around 24 months after resection. Beta-chain transcripts were consistently detected in greater numbers than alpha-chain transcripts, which likely reflected higher beta-chain transcript abundance. In the raw uncorrected reads, each unique combination of TCR and UMI appeared on average more than ten times. In non-small cell lung cancer, the study quantitatively compared TCR alpha and beta repertoires across several tumor regions, matched nontumor lung, and blood. TCR repertoire features were related to nonsynonymous mutation counts determined by whole-exome sequencing of tumor tissue. At surgery, hundreds of tumor regions, 64 matched nontumor lung samples and 56 PBMC samples were TCR-sequenced for both alpha and beta chains.

From the germline V gene, CDR1 is SGDLS and CDR2 is YYNGEE. From its cysteine to its phenylalanine, the CDR3 spans 15 amino acids. Only the CDR3 portion is preserved as DNA: 45 bases, with reading frame beginning at the first base. V loses 4 bases at its end and J loses 2 bases; junction bases beyond the gene matches: 3. In light of the paper, this sample's time point label describes: blood at routine non-recurrence follow-up after resection. Whole RNA extracted from tumor and nontumor lung tissue, or from cryopreserved PBMC samples, was used for TCR sequencing without cell sorting. A patient was chosen for TCR sequencing only when enough RNA was available from at least two tumor regions. Libraries were constructed by 5' RACE. The instrument given in TCRdb is NextSeq 500. To allow correction of PCR and sequencing errors, the TCR library protocol tagged every TCR cDNA molecule with a unique molecular identifier. Under the source paper's analysis protocol: TCR identification, UMI-based error correction and CDR3 extraction were all carried out with Decombinator tools. Expanded TCRs were defined as those above a frequency of 2 per 1,000, corresponding to the top 1% of the tumor frequency distribution. Renyi diversity was calculated using the R vegan package after each repertoire was subsampled 100 times to 5,000 TCRs. CDR3 similarity networks were built from amino acid triplet string-kernel similarity, connecting CDR3s with pairwise similarity above 0.82. Starting from the raw public reads, TCRdb applied fastp trimming at Q25, assembled clones with MiXCR and retained in-frame beta chains. Entries that share a CDR3 protein sequence are merged under the most common genes and DNA. The V and J calls and clone size are TCRdb's, not the authors'. The sample table lists about 27,000 distinct CDR3 sequences, 5% to 6.5% of them with a count of one. Around 24% of the sample rests with the top ten.

Many counts were recorded for this clonotype. Its antigen remains undetermined. Base qualities are not recorded, but no much larger clone differs from it by a single base. Broad study findings and their caveats: Comparisons of baseline and follow-up blood repertoires included only approximately 13 patients. Ubiquitous expanded tumor TCRs were found in blood more often at tumor resection than at routine follow-up. Confirming at a functional level the hypothesis that regional TCRs recognize regional mutations was considered to require additional single-cell paired TCR alpha and beta sequencing.

The material was PBMCs, obtained at follow-up. This chain is built from TRBV9 and TRBJ2-3; a stretch of 11 junction bases matches TRBD2. This receptor was obtained from a female donor with early-stage non-small cell lung cancer. The CDR3 reads as follows: CASSLAGGITDTQYF. Read as DNA, the sequence is TGTGCCAGCAGCCTAGCGGGGGGAATCACAGATACGCAGTATTTT.